This passage covers 24 T cell receptor beta chains from one sample sequenced in a study of shared clonotypes between healthy human individuals. The table came from immunoSEQ multiplex PCR; TCRdb's copy has only in-frame clones and leaves some out. The table includes about 1.5 million clones, roughly 98% detected once. Sequenced material: naive CD4+ T cells sorted from blood. Stated subset: CD45RA+ positively selected. Receptors were obtained from a man aged 30 to 45 in good health.

The CDR3 DNA sequence: TGTGCCATCAGGAGGACTAGCGGGAAAGGGGTCGGCAATGAGCAGTTCTTC. Its protein is CAIRRTSGKGVGNEQFF. The rearrangement joins TRBV10-3 to TRBJ2-1; 12 nucleotides line up with TRBD2. Germline assignment: CDR1 ENHRY and CDR2 SYGVKD. The CDR3 consists of 17 residues. With 6 bases clipped from V and 6 bases from J, the junction kept 12 bases outside the gene matches.

The gene calls are TRBV5-1 and TRBJ2-1, with TRBD1 matching 10 bases. The CDR3 sequence is 16 residues long. The V segment lost 2 bases and the J segment 6 bases; nucleotides outside the gene matches: 8. Germline values: CDR1 SGHRS, CDR2 YFSETQ. CDR3: CASSFEGQGFGNEQFF. CDR3 DNA: TGCGCCAGCAGCTTTGAGGGACAGGGGTTTGGCAATGAGCAGTTCTTC.

The rearrangement joins TRBV5-1 to TRBJ1-4, with 8 bases that match TRBD1. The CDR3 sequence is 14 residues long. The junction had 5 bases not matched to a gene; V was cut back by 4 bases and J by 6 bases. Per the germline V gene, CDR1 is SGHRS and CDR2 is YFSETQ. The CDR3 is CASSPGTGHEKLFF. The DNA of the CDR3 is TGCGCCAGCAGCCCTGGGACAGGACATGAAAAACTGTTTTTT. The full variable domain, its missing parts supplied by reference TRBV5-1 and TRBJ1-4, is KAGVTQTPRYLIKTRGQQVTLSCSPISGHRSVSWYQQTPGQGLQFLFEYFSETQRNKGNFPGRFSGRQFSNSRSEMNVSTLELGDSALYLCASSPGTGHEKLFFGSGTQLSVL.

V gene TRBV7-6 combines with J gene TRBJ2-1; D call uncertain. Per the germline V gene, CDR1 is SGHVS and CDR2 is FNYEAQ. Trimming stripped 0 bases from V and 0 bases from J, with 9 bases between. This CDR3 comprises 16 residues. CDR3 loop: CASSLAQLSSYNEQFF. The CDR3 region has the DNA TGTGCCAGCAGCTTAGCGCAGCTAAGCTCCTACAATGAGCAGTTCTTC. Full variable domain (missing parts from reference TRBV7-6 and TRBJ2-1): GAGVSQSPRYKVTKRGQDVALRCDPISGHVSLYWYRQALGQGPEFLTYFNYEAQQDKSGLPNDRFSAERPEGSISTLTIQRTEQRDSAMYRCASSLAQLSSYNEQFFGPGTRLTVL.

The chain carries TRBV28 and TRBJ2-2, with D possibly being TRBD1 or TRBD2 (5 bases each). Germline CDR1 and CDR2: MDHEN and SYDVKM. Trimming pared 4 bases from V and 6 bases from J, leaving 12 bases between. The CDR3 sequence is 14 residues long. CDR3 DNA sequence: TGTGCCAGCAGTTCCTCATTGGGGGCCGGGGAGCTGTTTTTT. Translation gives CASSSSLGAGELFF.

The chain employs TRBV29-1 and TRBJ1-2, with 11 nucleotides matching TRBD1. Germline V gene sequence: CDR1 SQVTM, CDR2 ANQGSEA. CDR3 length: 14 amino acids. With V trimmed by 7 bases and J by 2 bases, 6 bases remained unmatched. DNA for the CDR3: TGCAGCGCCGGACAGGGGGCCGTCAACTATGGCTACACCTTC. The encoded protein is CSAGQGAVNYGYTF.

This chain connects TRBV30 to TRBJ1-3; weak D call: TRBD1 (6 bases). Trimming cost V 3 bases and J 2 bases, with 17 bases left between them. The length of the CDR3 is 16 residues. Germline CDR1 is GTSNPN and CDR2 is SVGIG (reference sequence). The CDR3 nucleotides are TGTGCCTGGAGACTGGGGGGGGCAGGGGCTGGAAACACCATATATTTT. This gives the protein CAWRLGGAGAGNTIYF.

The chain links TRBV5-4 to TRBJ2-7; 8 bases align to TRBD1. The V gene end was trimmed by 0 bases and the J gene end by 9 bases; junction bases not matched to a gene: 8. Per germline, CDR1 SGHNT and CDR2 YYREEE (reference sequence). The CDR3 runs 14 residues. CDR3: CASSLDADRAPQYF. The CDR3 DNA sequence: TGTGCCAGCAGCTTGGACGCGGACAGGGCCCCGCAGTACTTC.

In regard to this clone: Other nucleotide sequences in the sample specify the same CDR3. The CDR3 region has the DNA TGTGCCAGCAGCCCAGGACAGTCCTATGGCTACACCTTC. It codes for CASSPGQSYGYTF. The chain recombines TRBV28 with TRBJ1-2; tentatively, D is TRBD1 (6 bases). CDR1 and CDR2 (germline): MDHEN, SYDVKM. The CDR3 is 13 amino acids. The V end lost 6 bases, the J end lost 4 bases, and 12 bases lay between the germline ends.

The gene calls are TRBV2 and TRBJ2-3, with 7 positions matching TRBD1. The CDR3 is 11 amino acids. V shed 10 bases, J shed 5 bases, and the junction held 3 bases outside the gene matches. From germline, CDR1 is SNHLY and CDR2 FYNNEI. The CDR3 DNA reads as TGTGCCACAGGGACAGAAGATACGCAGTATTTT. It encodes CATGTEDTQYF.

Turning to this clone: Additional DNA sequences in this sample encode the identical CDR3. V is TRBV5-4 and J is TRBJ2-3; 9 nucleotides agree with TRBD2. V lost 4 bases to trimming and J lost 2 bases; unmatched junction nucleotides: 8. Per the germline V gene, CDR1 is SGHNT and CDR2 is YYREEE (reference sequence). The CDR3 spans 16 residues. CDR3 sequence: CASSAGLAGATDTQYF. CDR3 sequence (DNA): TGTGCCAGCAGCGCGGGACTAGCTGGAGCCACAGATACGCAGTATTTT.

The DNA of the CDR3 is TGTGCCAGCAGCTTGAGTCCGTTAGTAAGCTATGGCTACACCTTC. Amino acid sequence: CASSLSPLVSYGYTF. This sequence joins TRBV5-4 and TRBJ1-2; D is ambiguous. Germline-derived CDR1 and CDR2 are SGHNT and YYREEE (reference sequence). The CDR3 has 15 residues. Trimming took off 1 base at V and 4 bases at J, with 14 bases between the two ends.

The rearrangement links TRBV15 to TRBJ2-4, with 12 bases fitting TRBD1. The length of the CDR3 is 16 residues. Germline V gene data show CDR1 as LNHNV and CDR2 as YYDKDF (reference sequence). J was trimmed by 9 bases and V by 0 bases; bases with no gene match: 6. The CDR3 region has the DNA TGTGCCACCAGCAGAGACGGGGACAGGGGGCGCGGCATTCAGTACTTC. It translates to CATSRDGDRGRGIQYF.

The chain has TRBV6-5 and TRBJ1-2; D call uncertain. Germline CDR1 MNHEY, CDR2 SVGAGI. The CDR3 runs to 13 residues. Trimming took 0 bases from V and 7 from J, leaving 9 bases between them. CDR3 DNA sequence: TGTGCCAGCAGTTACTCGACTACGGGTGGCTACACCTTC. It codes for CASSYSTTGGYTF.

The V and J genes are TRBV25-1 and TRBJ1-2, with D perhaps TRBD1 (5 bases). Trimming removed 3 bases from V and 5 bases from J, with 10 bases in between. Germline CDR1 is MGHDK and CDR2 is SYGVNS. The CDR3 is 13 residues long. In DNA form, the CDR3 reads TGTGCCAGCAGTGACAGGGCGGGGTATGGCTACACCTTC. Translated, it gives CASSDRAGYGYTF.

The chain recombines TRBV6-5 with TRBJ1-2, with D tentatively TRBD1 (5 bases). The V gene's germline CDR1 is MNHEY and CDR2 SVGAGI. The CDR3 covers 14 residues. V lost 2 bases and J lost 0, with 7 bases in between. The CDR3 DNA reads as TGTGCCAGCAGTTACGGGGGAACTAACTATGGCTACACCTTC. This gives the protein CASSYGGTNYGYTF.

The gene calls are TRBV18 and TRBJ2-2, with 7 bases fitting TRBD1. V was clipped by 5 bases and J by 2 bases; unmatched bases: 5. Germline V gene data show CDR1 as KGHSH and CDR2 as LQKENI. CDR3 size: 15 residues. The DNA of the CDR3 is TGTGCCAGCTCATTGGGACAGCTTAACACCGGGGAGCTGTTTTTT. Encoded protein: CASSLGQLNTGELFF.

The chain recombines TRBV21-1 with TRBJ2-7; the table's D call TRBD2 went unverified against the DNA. TRBV21-1 is termed a pseudogene. CDR3 length equals 15 residues. The CDR3 nucleotides are TGTGCCAGCAGCATGACTAGCGGGTGCTCCTACGAGCAGTACTTC. This translates into CASSMTSGCSYEQYF.

This chain connects TRBV5-6 to TRBJ2-3; D might be TRBD2 (6 bases). V shed 2 bases and J shed 0 bases, with 13 bases lying between them. Germline V gene lookup returns CDR1 SGHDT and CDR2 YYEEEE. This CDR3 contains 16 residues. CDR3 sequence: CASSFGLAFSTDTQYF. CDR3 nucleotide sequence: TGTGCCAGCAGCTTTGGTCTAGCGTTTAGCACAGATACGCAGTATTTT.

The CDR3 sequence is CASSPGGQFYEQYF. Written as DNA, the CDR3 is TGTGCCAGCAGCCCGGGGGGACAGTTCTACGAGCAGTACTTC. The chain carries TRBV7-9 and TRBJ2-7, with D perhaps given as TRBD1 or TRBD2 (7 bases each). Germline V gene data show CDR1 as SEHNR and CDR2 as FQNEAQ (reference sequence). The CDR3 is 14 residues long. V was cut by 5 bases and J by 3 bases, with 14 bases left in between.

The V call is TRBV2, the J call TRBJ2-1; a possible D gene is TRBD1 (6 bases). V shed 4 bases and J shed 2 bases, with 12 bases lying between them. CDR3 length: 15 amino acids. CDR1 is SNHLY and CDR2 is FYNNEI in the germline V gene. CDR3 amino acids: CASSVVTGTYNEQFF. The CDR3 DNA reads TGTGCCAGCAGTGTCGTTACAGGGACCTACAATGAGCAGTTCTTC.

This clone was seen once. The V and J genes are TRBV29-1 and TRBJ1-1; D is undetermined. The germline CDR1 and CDR2 sequences are SQVTM and ANQGSEA. CDR3 length equals 14 residues. Trimming shortened V by 4 bases and J by 1 base, and 13 bases separated the two germline ends. In DNA, the CDR3 is TGCAGCGTTGCTGGGTTATTTCAGAACACTGAAGCTTTCTTT. Translation gives CSVAGLFQNTEAFF. Supplemented by reference TRBV29-1 and TRBJ1-1, the full variable domain reads SAVISQKPSRDICQRGTSLTIQCQVDSQVTMMFWYRQQPGQSLTLIATANQGSEATYESGFVIDKFPISRPNLTFSTLTVSNMSPEDSSIYLCSVAGLFQNTEAFFGQGTRLTVV.

The CDR3 spells CASSLIPGAYEQYF. The CDR3 coding sequence is TGTGCCAGCAGCCTTATCCCCGGCGCCTACGAGCAGTACTTC. The V gene is TRBV27, the J gene TRBJ2-7; D not certain. The V and J ends lost 6 bases and 2 bases respectively, with 14 bases between them. Germline lookup yields CDR1 MNHEY and CDR2 SMNVEV (reference sequence). The CDR3 totals 14 residues.

The chain uses TRBV5-1 and TRBJ2-2; the D is unclear. The germline V gene has CDR1 SGHRS and CDR2 YFSETQ. V gave up 4 bases and J gave up 6 bases, with 19 bases separating them. The length of the CDR3 is 16 residues. CDR3 sequence: CASSPRVAGSAGELFF. The CDR3 nucleotides read TGCGCCAGCAGCCCAAGGGTTGCCGGGTCCGCCGGGGAGCTGTTTTTT.